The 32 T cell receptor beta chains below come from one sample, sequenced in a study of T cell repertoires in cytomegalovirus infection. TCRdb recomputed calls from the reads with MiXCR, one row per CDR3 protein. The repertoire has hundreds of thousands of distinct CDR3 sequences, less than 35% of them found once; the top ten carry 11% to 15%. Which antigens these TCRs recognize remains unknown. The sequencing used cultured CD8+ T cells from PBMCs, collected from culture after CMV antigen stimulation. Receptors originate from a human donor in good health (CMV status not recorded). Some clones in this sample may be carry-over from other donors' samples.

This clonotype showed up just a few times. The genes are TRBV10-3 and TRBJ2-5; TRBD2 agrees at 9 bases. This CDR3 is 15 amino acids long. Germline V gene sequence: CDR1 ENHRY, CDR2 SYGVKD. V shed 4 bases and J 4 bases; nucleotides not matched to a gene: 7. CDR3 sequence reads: CAISAGLAGLETQYF. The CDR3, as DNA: TGTGCCATCAGTGCAGGGCTAGCGGGGTTAGAGACCCAGTACTTC.

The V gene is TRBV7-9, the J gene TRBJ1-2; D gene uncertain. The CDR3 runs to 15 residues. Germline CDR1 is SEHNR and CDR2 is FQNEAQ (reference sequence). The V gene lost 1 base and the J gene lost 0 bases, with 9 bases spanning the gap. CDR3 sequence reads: CASSLESRTNYGYTF. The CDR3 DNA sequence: TGTGCCAGCAGCTTAGAGTCGAGGACTAACTATGGCTACACCTTC.

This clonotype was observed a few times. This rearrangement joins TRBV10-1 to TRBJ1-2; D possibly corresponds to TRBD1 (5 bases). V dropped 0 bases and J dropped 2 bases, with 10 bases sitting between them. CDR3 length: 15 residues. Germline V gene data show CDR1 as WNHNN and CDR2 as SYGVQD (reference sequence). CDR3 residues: CASSESRGANYGYTF. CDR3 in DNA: TGCGCCAGCAGTGAGTCCCGGGGCGCGAACTATGGCTACACCTTC.

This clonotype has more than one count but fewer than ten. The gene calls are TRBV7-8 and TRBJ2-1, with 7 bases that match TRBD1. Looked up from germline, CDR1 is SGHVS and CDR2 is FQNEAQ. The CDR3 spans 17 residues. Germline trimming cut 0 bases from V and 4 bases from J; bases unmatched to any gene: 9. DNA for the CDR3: TGTGCCAGCAGCTTAGCCCGACAGGGAGTCTCTTACAATGAGCAGTTCTTC. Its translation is CASSLARQGVSYNEQFF.

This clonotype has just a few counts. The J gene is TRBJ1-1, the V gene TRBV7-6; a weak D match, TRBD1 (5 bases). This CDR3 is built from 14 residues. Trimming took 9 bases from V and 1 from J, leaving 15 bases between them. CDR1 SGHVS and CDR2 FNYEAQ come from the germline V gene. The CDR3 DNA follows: TGTGCCAGTTCTCGCAGGGCGGGGAACACTGAAGCTTTCTTT. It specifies CASSRRAGNTEAFF.

CDR3 sequence: CASSLLDSYTDTQYF. The CDR3 DNA is TGTGCCAGCAGCTTACTAGATTCCTACACAGATACGCAGTATTTT. The genes are TRBV5-8 and TRBJ2-3; TRBD2 might be the D (5 bases). The ends were cut back, 2 bases at V and 2 bases at J, with 12 bases in the middle. The CDR3 is 15 amino acids. The germline V gene encodes CDR1 SGHTS and CDR2 YDEGEE.

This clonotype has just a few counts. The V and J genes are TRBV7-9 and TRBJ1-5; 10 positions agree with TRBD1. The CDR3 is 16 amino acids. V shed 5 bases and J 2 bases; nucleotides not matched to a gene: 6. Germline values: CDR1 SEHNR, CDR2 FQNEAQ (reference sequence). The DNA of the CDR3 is TGTGCCAGCAGCCCACTGGGGACAGGGGGCAATCAGCCCCAGCATTTT. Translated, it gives CASSPLGTGGNQPQHF.

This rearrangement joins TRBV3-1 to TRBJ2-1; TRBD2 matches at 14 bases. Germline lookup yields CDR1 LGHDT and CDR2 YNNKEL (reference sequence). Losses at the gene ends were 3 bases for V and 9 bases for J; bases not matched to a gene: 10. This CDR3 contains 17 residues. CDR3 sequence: CASSHLDRLAGGREQFF. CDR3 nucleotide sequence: TGTGCCAGCAGCCACCTCGACCGACTAGCGGGGGGGCGTGAGCAGTTCTTC.

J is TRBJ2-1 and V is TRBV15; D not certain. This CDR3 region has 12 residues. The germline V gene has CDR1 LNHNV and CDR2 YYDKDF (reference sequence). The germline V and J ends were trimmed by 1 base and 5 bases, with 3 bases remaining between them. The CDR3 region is CATSRVNNEQFF. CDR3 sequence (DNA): TGTGCCACCAGCAGAGTTAACAATGAGCAGTTCTTC.

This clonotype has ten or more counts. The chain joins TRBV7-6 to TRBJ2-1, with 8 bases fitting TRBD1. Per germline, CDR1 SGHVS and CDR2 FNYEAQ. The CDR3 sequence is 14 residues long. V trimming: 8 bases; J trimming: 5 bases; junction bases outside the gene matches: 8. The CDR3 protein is CASARRTGNNEQFF. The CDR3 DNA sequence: TGTGCCAGCGCTAGGAGGACAGGGAACAATGAGCAGTTCTTC.

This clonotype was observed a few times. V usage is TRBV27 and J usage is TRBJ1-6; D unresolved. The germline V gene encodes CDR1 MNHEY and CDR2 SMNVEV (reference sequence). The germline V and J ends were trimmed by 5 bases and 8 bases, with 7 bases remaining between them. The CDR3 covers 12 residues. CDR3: CASSRLYSPLHF. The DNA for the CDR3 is TGTGCCAGCAGTAGACTTTATTCACCCCTCCACTTT.

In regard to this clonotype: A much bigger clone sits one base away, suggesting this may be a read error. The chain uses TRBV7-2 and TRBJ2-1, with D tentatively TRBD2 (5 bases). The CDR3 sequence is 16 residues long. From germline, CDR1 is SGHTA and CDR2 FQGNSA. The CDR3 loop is CASSLGASIAYNGQFF. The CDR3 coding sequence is TGTGCCAGCAGCTTAGGAGCTAGCATAGCCTACAATGGGCAGTTCTTC. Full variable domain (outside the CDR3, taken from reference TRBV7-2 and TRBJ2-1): GAGVSQSPSNKVTEKGKDVELRCDPISGHTALYWYRQSLGQGLEFLIYFQGNSAPDKSGLPSDRFSAERTGGSVSTLTIQRTQQEDSAVYLCASSLGASIAYNGQFFGPGTRLTVL.

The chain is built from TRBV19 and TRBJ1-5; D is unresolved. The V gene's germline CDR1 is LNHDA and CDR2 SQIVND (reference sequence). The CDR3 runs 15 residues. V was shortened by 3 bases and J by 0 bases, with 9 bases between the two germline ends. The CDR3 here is CASSMIRDSNQPQHF. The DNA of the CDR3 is TGTGCCAGTAGTATGATACGGGATAGCAATCAGCCCCAGCATTTT.

DNA for the CDR3: TGTGCCAGCAGTTACGAGACTAGCGGGGGTAGCTCCTACAATGAGCAGTTCTTC. The encoded protein is CASSYETSGGSSYNEQFF. This rearrangement joins TRBV6-5 to TRBJ2-1; TRBD2 aligns across 12 bases. The CDR3 has 18 amino acids. Germline V gives CDR1 MNHEY, CDR2 SVGAGI. Unmatched junction bases numbered 5, after V lost 2 bases and J lost 0 bases.

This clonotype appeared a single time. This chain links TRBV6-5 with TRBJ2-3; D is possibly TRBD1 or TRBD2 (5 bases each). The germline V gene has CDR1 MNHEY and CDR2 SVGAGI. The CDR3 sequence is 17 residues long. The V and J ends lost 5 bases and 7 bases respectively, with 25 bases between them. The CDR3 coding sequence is TGTGCCAGCAGTCCGAGGGACCGAAGTCCCCAATTGTATACGCAGTATTTT. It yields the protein CASSPRDRSPQLYTQYF.

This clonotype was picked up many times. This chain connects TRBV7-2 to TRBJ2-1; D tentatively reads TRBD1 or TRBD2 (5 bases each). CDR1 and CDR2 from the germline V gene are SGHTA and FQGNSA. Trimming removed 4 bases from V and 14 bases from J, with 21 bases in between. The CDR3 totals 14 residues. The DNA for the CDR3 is TGTGCCAGCAGCTCTATGGATACTGGGGGAGAAAAGTTCTTC. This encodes CASSSMDTGGEKFF.

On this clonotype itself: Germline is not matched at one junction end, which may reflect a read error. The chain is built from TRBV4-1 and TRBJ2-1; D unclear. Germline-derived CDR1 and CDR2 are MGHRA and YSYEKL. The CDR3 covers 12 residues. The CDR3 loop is CASKGSYSEQFF. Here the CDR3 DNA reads TGCGCCAGCAAAGGGTCCTACAGTGAGCAGTTCTTC.

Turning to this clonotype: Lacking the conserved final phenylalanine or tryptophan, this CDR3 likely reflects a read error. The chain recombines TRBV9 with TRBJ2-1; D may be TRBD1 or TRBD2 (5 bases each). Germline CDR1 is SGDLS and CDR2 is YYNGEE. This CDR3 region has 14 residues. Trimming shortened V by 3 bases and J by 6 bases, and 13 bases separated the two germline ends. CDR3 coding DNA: TGTGCCAGCAGCGGCTGGGACGCTATCAATGAGCAGTTCCTC. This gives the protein CASSGWDAINEQFL.

The DNA of the CDR3 is TGTGCCAGCAGCCCGGGCCTTCTAACTGAGCAGTACTTC. It codes for CASSPGLLTEQYF. The gene calls are TRBV27 and TRBJ2-7; the D is unclear. CDR3 length: 13 residues. V gave up 6 bases and J gave up 7 bases, with 16 bases separating them. Germline values: CDR1 MNHEY, CDR2 SMNVEV (reference sequence).

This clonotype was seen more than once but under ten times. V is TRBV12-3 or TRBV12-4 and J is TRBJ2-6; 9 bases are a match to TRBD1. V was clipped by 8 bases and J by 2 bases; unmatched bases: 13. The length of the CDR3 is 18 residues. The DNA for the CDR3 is TGTGCCAGCTCAAGTTCGGAACAGGGGGCTGCTGGGGCCAACGTCCTGACTTTC. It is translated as CASSSSEQGAAGANVLTF.

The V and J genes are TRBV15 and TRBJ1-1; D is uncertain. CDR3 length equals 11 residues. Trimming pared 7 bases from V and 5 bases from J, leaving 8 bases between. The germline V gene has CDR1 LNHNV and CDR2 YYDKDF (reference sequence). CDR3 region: CATIWETEAFF. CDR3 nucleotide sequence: TGTGCCACCATATGGGAGACTGAAGCTTTCTTT.

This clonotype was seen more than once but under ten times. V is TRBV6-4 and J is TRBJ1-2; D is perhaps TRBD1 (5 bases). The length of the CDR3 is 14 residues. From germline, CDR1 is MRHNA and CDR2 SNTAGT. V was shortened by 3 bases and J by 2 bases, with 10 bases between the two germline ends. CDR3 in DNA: TGTGCCAGCAGTGAGATCGGGGGAAACTATGGCTACACCTTC. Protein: CASSEIGGNYGYTF.

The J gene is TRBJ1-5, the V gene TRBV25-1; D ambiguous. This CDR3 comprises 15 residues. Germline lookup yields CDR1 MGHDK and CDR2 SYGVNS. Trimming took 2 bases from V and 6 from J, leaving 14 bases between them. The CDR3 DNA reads TGTGCCAGCAGTGAAGGCCCCGGGTCCCCTCAGCCCCAGCATTTT. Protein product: CASSEGPGSPQPQHF.

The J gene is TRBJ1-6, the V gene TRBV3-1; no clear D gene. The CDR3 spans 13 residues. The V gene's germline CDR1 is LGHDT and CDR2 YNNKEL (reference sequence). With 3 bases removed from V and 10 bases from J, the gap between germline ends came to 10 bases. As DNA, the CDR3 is TGTGCCAGCAGCCAGAGGGTATACTCACCCCTCCACTTT. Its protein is CASSQRVYSPLHF.

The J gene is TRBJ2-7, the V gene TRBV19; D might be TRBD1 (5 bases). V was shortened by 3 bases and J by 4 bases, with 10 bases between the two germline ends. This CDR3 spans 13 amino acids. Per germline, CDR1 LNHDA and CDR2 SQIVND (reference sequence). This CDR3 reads CASSISQGYEQYF. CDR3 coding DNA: TGTGCCAGTAGTATTTCGCAGGGATACGAGCAGTACTTC.

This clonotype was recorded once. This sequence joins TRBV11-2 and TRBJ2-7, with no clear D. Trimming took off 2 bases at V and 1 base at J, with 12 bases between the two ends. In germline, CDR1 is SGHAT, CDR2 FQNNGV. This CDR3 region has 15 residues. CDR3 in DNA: TGTGCCAGCAGCTTATACCCAAGGGATTCCTACGAGCAGTACGTC. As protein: CASSLYPRDSYEQYV.

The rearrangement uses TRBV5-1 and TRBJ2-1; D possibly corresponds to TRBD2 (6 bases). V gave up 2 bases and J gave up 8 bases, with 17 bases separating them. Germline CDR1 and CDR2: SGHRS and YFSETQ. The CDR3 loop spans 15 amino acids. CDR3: CASSFVGGGRDEQFF. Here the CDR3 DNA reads TGCGCCAGCAGCTTTGTGGGGGGTGGACGGGATGAGCAGTTCTTC.

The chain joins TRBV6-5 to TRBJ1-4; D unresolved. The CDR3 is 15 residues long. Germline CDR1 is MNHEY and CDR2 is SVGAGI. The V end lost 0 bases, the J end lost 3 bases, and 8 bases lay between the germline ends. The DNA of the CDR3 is TGTGCCAGCAGTTACTCAGGGTCGGCTAATGAAAAACTGTTTTTT. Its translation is CASSYSGSANEKLFF.

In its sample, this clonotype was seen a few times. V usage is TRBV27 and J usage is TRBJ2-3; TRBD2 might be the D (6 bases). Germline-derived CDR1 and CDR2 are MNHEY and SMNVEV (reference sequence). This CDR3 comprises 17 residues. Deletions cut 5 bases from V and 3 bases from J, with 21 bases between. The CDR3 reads CASSAPSSGVRTDTQYF. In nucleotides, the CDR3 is TGTGCCAGCAGTGCCCCGTCGTCGGGGGTCAGAACAGATACGCAGTATTTT.

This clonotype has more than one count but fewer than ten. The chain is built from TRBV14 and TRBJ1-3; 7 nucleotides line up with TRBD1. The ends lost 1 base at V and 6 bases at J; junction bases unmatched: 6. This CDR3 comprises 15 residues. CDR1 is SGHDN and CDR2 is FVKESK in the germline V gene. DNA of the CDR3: TGTGCCAGCAGCCAAGCCCCAGGGGGGGAAAACACCATATATTTT. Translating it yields CASSQAPGGENTIYF.

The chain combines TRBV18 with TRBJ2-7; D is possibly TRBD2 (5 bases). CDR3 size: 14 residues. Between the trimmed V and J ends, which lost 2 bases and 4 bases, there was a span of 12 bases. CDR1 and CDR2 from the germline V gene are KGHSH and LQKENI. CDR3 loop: CASSPIIGGYEQYV. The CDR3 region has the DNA TGTGCCAGCTCACCAATCATAGGCGGGTACGAGCAGTACGTC.

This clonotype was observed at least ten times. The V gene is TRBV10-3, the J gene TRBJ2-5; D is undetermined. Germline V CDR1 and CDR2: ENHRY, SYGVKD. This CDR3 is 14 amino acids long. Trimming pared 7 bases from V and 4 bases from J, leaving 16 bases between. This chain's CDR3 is CAITHGRMGETQYF. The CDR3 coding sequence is TGTGCCATCACCCACGGTAGGATGGGAGAGACCCAGTACTTC.